This passage covers 32 T cell receptor beta chains from one sample sequenced in a study of memory CD4+ T cells and cytomegalovirus serostatus. Single viable CD3+CD4+CD8-CD45RO+ cells were sorted as the memory CD4+ T cells. Libraries were prepared by immunoSEQ multiplex PCR; TCRdb keeps only in-frame clonotypes and omits some of them. The sample lists some 50,000 clones; around four fifths were seen once. Sequencing input: memory CD4+ T cells from blood. The receptors originated from an adult in good health and CMV-seronegative.

The rearrangement links TRBV11-2 to TRBJ1-4, with a possible D match to TRBD1 (6 bases). The CDR3 runs to 16 residues. The V gene's germline CDR1 is SGHAT and CDR2 FQNNGV. Trimming removed 5 bases from V and 7 bases from J, with 20 bases in between. CDR3 amino acids: CASSLLSGGLGEKLFF. The CDR3, as DNA: TGTGCCAGCAGCCTACTTTCTGGGGGGCTGGGTGAAAAACTGTTTTTT.

J is TRBJ2-6 and V is TRBV18; D remains unclear. This CDR3 is built from 12 residues. Germline V gene sequence: CDR1 KGHSH, CDR2 LQKENI. With 3 bases removed from V and 3 bases from J, the gap between germline ends came to 0 bases. The CDR3 DNA reads TGTGCCAGCTCACCTGGGGCCAACGTCCTGACTTTC. This translates into CASSPGANVLTF.

This clone was counted between two and nine times. Other DNA sequences in the same sample also yield this CDR3. The gene calls are TRBV10-2 and TRBJ2-7, with 12 bases identical to TRBD2. Germline values: CDR1 WSHSY, CDR2 SAAADI. This CDR3 has 15 residues. The junction had 1 base not matched to a gene; V was cut back by 3 bases and J by 1 base. CDR3 sequence: CASSELAGGSYEQYF. CDR3 DNA: TGCGCCAGCAGTGAACTAGCGGGGGGTTCCTACGAGCAGTACTTC.

The chain couples TRBV29-1 to TRBJ1-1, with D perhaps matching TRBD1 (5 bases). The CDR3 has 12 amino acids. The germline V gene has CDR1 SQVTM and CDR2 ANQGSEA. Between the trimmed V and J ends, which lost 3 bases and 3 bases, there was a span of 8 bases. The CDR3 coding sequence is TGCAGCGTTGACCCGGGGGACACTGAAGCTTTCTTT. This codes for CSVDPGDTEAFF.

The chain joins TRBV19 to TRBJ1-5; TRBD1 matches at 8 bases. Per the germline V gene, CDR1 is LNHDA and CDR2 is SQIVND (reference sequence). This CDR3 spans 19 amino acids. The junction had 16 bases not matched to a gene; V was cut back by 6 bases and J by 0 bases. As DNA, the CDR3 is TGTGCCAGTAGGGGATCGTGGACAGGGTGGGGATATAGCAATCAGCCCCAGCATTTT. This sequence encodes CASRGSWTGWGYSNQPQHF.

This clone was recorded a few times. V is TRBV7-2 and J is TRBJ2-5; tentatively, D is TRBD1 (5 bases). CDR3 size: 12 residues. Trimming shortened V by 1 base and J by 7 bases, and 7 bases separated the two germline ends. Per germline, CDR1 SGHTA and CDR2 FQGNSA. CDR3 amino acids: CASSLGTGTQYF. DNA of the CDR3: TGTGCCAGCAGCTTAGGAACAGGGACCCAGTACTTC.

V is TRBV7-9 and J is TRBJ1-4; D remains unclear. V was shortened by 5 bases and J by 3 bases, with 22 bases between the two germline ends. Looked up from germline, CDR1 is SEHNR and CDR2 is FQNEAQ (reference sequence). The CDR3 is made up of 18 amino acids. The CDR3 loop is CASSPDLGGYSSNEKLFF. CDR3 nucleotide sequence: TGTGCCAGCAGCCCCGACTTAGGCGGTTACTCATCTAATGAAAAACTGTTTTTT.

This clone has just a few counts. The chain employs TRBV7-2 and TRBJ1-1; 8 bases line up with TRBD1. The germline CDR1 and CDR2 sequences are SGHTA and FQGNSA. V lost 1 base to trimming and J lost 8 bases; unmatched junction nucleotides: 6. This CDR3 region has 14 residues. CDR3 nucleotide sequence: TGTGCCAGCAGCTTAGAGAGGGACAGGCAGGAAGCTTTCTTT. Its protein product is CASSLERDRQEAFF.

The rearrangement links TRBV6-5 to TRBJ1-2, with D possibly matching TRBD1 (5 bases). Germline assignment: CDR1 MNHEY and CDR2 SVGAGI. Trimming took 4 bases from V and 1 from J, leaving 7 bases between them. The CDR3 has 13 residues. The CDR3 nucleotides read TGTGCCAGCAGTTTGACAGATAACTATGGCTACACCTTC. This codes for CASSLTDNYGYTF.

This clone has more than one count but fewer than ten. This chain links TRBV4-1 with TRBJ2-3; TRBD2 agrees at 8 bases. Germline CDR1 reads MGHRA; CDR2 reads YSYEKL. The length of the CDR3 is 16 residues. J lost 6 bases, V lost 1 base, and 9 bases had no gene match. The CDR3 bases are TGCGCCAGCAGCCAAGTAATGTCGGGGGGGCGTGATACGCAGTATTTT. Its protein is CASSQVMSGGRDTQYF.

The gene calls are TRBV2 and TRBJ2-2; the D gene is possibly TRBD1 (6 bases). This CDR3 is built from 13 residues. Trimming pared 6 bases from V and 6 bases from J, leaving 11 bases between. CDR1 and CDR2 from the germline V gene are SNHLY and FYNNEI. The CDR3: CASREQGPGELFF. The CDR3 DNA reads as TGTGCCAGCAGGGAACAGGGACCCGGGGAGCTGTTTTTT.

CDR3 DNA sequence: TGTGCCAGCAGTGTAAGGGCCCGAGCAACTAATGAAAAACTGTTTTTT. It translates to CASSVRARATNEKLFF. V is TRBV6-1 and J is TRBJ1-4; unclear D gene. The CDR3 runs 16 residues. Trimming took 4 bases from V and 0 from J, leaving 12 bases between them. The germline CDR1 and CDR2 sequences are MNHNS and SASEGT.

The chain couples TRBV7-2 to TRBJ1-2, with TRBD1 identical over 9 bases. Looked up from germline, CDR1 is SGHTA and CDR2 is FQGNSA. The CDR3 consists of 15 residues. The trim removed 0 bases at V and 8 bases at J, leaving 7 bases unmatched. CDR3 sequence reads: CASSLAALDRGGYTF. In nucleotides, the CDR3 is TGTGCCAGCAGCTTAGCGGCGCTTGACAGGGGGGGCTACACCTTC.

The genes are TRBV19 and TRBJ1-1; 10 bases line up with TRBD1. Germline V gene data show CDR1 as LNHDA and CDR2 as SQIVND (reference sequence). This CDR3 is 14 amino acids long. With 6 bases clipped from V and 4 bases from J, the junction kept 5 bases outside the gene matches. In DNA, the CDR3 is TGTGCCAGTAGCGACAGGGGGCAGGGCACTGAAGCTTTCTTT. Translation: CASSDRGQGTEAFF.

This clone was found once. The V gene is TRBV7-6, the J gene TRBJ2-1; D uncertain. Trimming removed 5 bases from V and 7 bases from J, with 12 bases in between. CDR3 size: 13 residues. Germline V gives CDR1 SGHVS, CDR2 FNYEAQ. The CDR3: CASSPRPANEQFF. DNA for the CDR3: TGTGCCAGCAGCCCCCGACCCGCAAATGAGCAGTTCTTC.

For the CDR3, the DNA is TGTGCCAGCAGCTTAGGCGGGGGAGAGAACACAGATACGCAGTATTTT. It yields the protein CASSLGGGENTDTQYF. This chain links TRBV7-9 with TRBJ2-3; 7 nucleotides line up with TRBD2. From germline, CDR1 is SEHNR and CDR2 FQNEAQ (reference sequence). The CDR3 has 16 amino acids. The V segment lost 1 base and the J segment 2 bases; nucleotides outside the gene matches: 6.

The V gene is TRBV6-5, the J gene TRBJ1-5; weak D call: TRBD1 (6 bases). The CDR3 has 13 residues. V lost 6 bases to trimming and J lost 6 bases, with 12 bases between them. Germline CDR1 and CDR2: MNHEY and SVGAGI. The DNA of the CDR3 is TGTGCCAGCAGAGGGGGGTTTGGTCAGCCCCAGCATTTT. Its protein product is CASRGGFGQPQHF.

This clone showed up just once. V usage is TRBV5-1 and J usage is TRBJ2-7, with TRBD1 as a possible D gene (5 bases). CDR3 length equals 13 residues. V was cut by 4 bases and J by 3 bases, with 11 bases left in between. From germline, CDR1 is SGHRS and CDR2 YFSETQ. The CDR3 bases are TGCGCCAGCAGCAGGGGTTTAGGCTACGAGCAGTACTTC. Translating it yields CASSRGLGYEQYF.

The chain has TRBV5-6 and TRBJ2-5; D might be TRBD2 (5 bases). CDR3 length equals 15 residues. CDR1 is SGHDT and CDR2 is YYEEEE in the germline V gene. The ends were cut back, 0 bases at V and 1 base at J, with 10 bases in the middle. In nucleotides, the CDR3 is TGTGCCAGCAGCTTGGTGCCAGGACTCCAAGAGACCCAGTACTTC. This gives the protein CASSLVPGLQETQYF.

The table lists this clone with a few counts. The chain joins TRBV30 to TRBJ2-4; TRBD2 matches 11 bases. Trimming at V came to 2 bases and at J to 4 bases, leaving 4 bases not matched to a gene. Germline V gene lookup returns CDR1 GTSNPN and CDR2 SVGIG (reference sequence). The CDR3 loop spans 15 amino acids. DNA of the CDR3: TGTGCCTGGAGTCCTAGCGGGGGGTATAAAAACATTCAGTACTTC. This sequence encodes CAWSPSGGYKNIQYF.

The chain uses TRBV23-1 and TRBJ2-7; 8 bases match TRBD1. TRBV23-1 is an open reading frame whose function is uncertain. The V and J ends lost 6 bases and 2 bases, in that order; junction bases with no gene match: 9. The CDR3 contains 15 residues. The CDR3 here is CASSLKTGVTYEQYF. DNA for the CDR3: TGCGCCAGCAGCCTGAAGACAGGGGTAACCTACGAGCAGTACTTC.

The chain carries TRBV9 and TRBJ2-5, with 7 bases identical to TRBD1. This CDR3 has 14 amino acids. Germline V gene data show CDR1 as SGDLS and CDR2 as YYNGEE. V shed 5 bases and J 0 bases; nucleotides not matched to a gene: 4. As DNA, the CDR3 is TGTGCCAGCAGTCTGACAGGGTACCAAGAGACCCAGTACTTC. Its protein is CASSLTGYQETQYF. The full variable domain, its missing parts supplied by reference TRBV9 and TRBJ2-5, is DSGVTQTPKHLITATGQRVTLRCSPRSGDLSVYWYQQSLDQGLQFLIQYYNGEERAKGNILERFSAQQFPDLHSELNLSSLELGDSALYFCASSLTGYQETQYFGPGTRLLVL.

This clone came up once. This rearrangement joins TRBV7-6 to TRBJ1-3; D not resolved. V was clipped by 3 bases and J by 0 bases, with 18 bases between them. CDR3 length: 18 amino acids. CDR1 and CDR2 (germline): SGHVS, FNYEAQ. The CDR3 is CASSLSLGKQSSGNTIYF. The CDR3 region has the DNA TGTGCCAGCAGCTTGTCTCTAGGGAAACAAAGCTCTGGAAACACCATATATTTT. Using reference TRBV7-6 and TRBJ1-3 for the parts outside the CDR3, the full variable domain is GAGVSQSPRYKVTKRGQDVALRCDPISGHVSLYWYRQALGQGPEFLTYFNYEAQQDKSGLPNDRFSAERPEGSISTLTIQRTEQRDSAMYRCASSLSLGKQSSGNTIYFGEGSWLTVV.

The rearrangement links TRBV15 to TRBJ2-7; 10 positions match TRBD1. J gave up 4 bases and V 2 bases, and 2 bases lay outside the gene matches. The CDR3 is 14 residues long. CDR1 is LNHNV and CDR2 is YYDKDF in the germline V gene (reference sequence). CDR3 residues: CATSRPGQGYEQYF. CDR3 DNA: TGTGCCACCAGCAGACCGGGACAGGGGTACGAGCAGTACTTC.

As concerns this clone: At one boundary the junction diverges from the germline segment, which might be a read error. The sample carries other DNA sequences with the same CDR3. This chain uses TRBV7-7 with TRBJ2-5; a weak D match, TRBD1 (5 bases). Germline V gene data show CDR1 as SSHAT and CDR2 as FNYEAQ (reference sequence). This CDR3 has 13 residues. DNA of the CDR3: TGTGCTAGCAGCTTAGGGGCTGAAGAGACCCAGTACTTC. Translation gives CASSLGAEETQYF.

This chain uses TRBV4-3 with TRBJ1-2, with unresolved D. The ends were cut back, 0 bases at V and 6 bases at J, with 14 bases in the middle. Germline V gene data show CDR1 as LGHNA and CDR2 as YSLEER. This CDR3 is 15 amino acids long. The CDR3 bases are TGCGCCAGCAGCCAAGATTACGAGGGCTGGGATGGCTACACCTTC. It translates to CASSQDYEGWDGYTF.

As DNA, the CDR3 is TGTGCCATCAGTGATCTTGGTCCCGAGCAGTACTTC. This codes for CAISDLGPEQYF. J is TRBJ2-7 and V is TRBV10-3; no clear D gene. Trimming took 3 bases from V and 6 from J, leaving 9 bases between them. CDR3 length: 12 residues. CDR1 ENHRY and CDR2 SYGVKD come from the germline V gene.

The chain has TRBV29-1 and TRBJ2-1; D gene uncertain. In germline, CDR1 is SQVTM, CDR2 ANQGSEA. The V end lost 6 bases, the J end lost 6 bases, and 12 bases lay between the germline ends. The CDR3 length is 12 residues. CDR3 DNA sequence: TGCAGCGTCACCGACGGCGGCAATGAGCAGTTCTTC. Protein product: CSVTDGGNEQFF.

The chain links TRBV19 to TRBJ2-7; D perhaps matches TRBD1 (6 bases). Trimming stripped 6 bases from V and 2 bases from J, with 14 bases between. Germline V gene data show CDR1 as LNHDA and CDR2 as SQIVND (reference sequence). The CDR3 totals 14 residues. CDR3 coding DNA: TGTGCCAGTAGCTTAACAGGGTACGCCTACGAGCAGTACTTC. Its translation is CASSLTGYAYEQYF.

The chain combines TRBV7-9 with TRBJ2-1, with 9 positions matching TRBD2. Losses at the gene ends were 4 bases for V and 3 bases for J; bases not matched to a gene: 4. The CDR3 has 15 residues. The germline V gene encodes CDR1 SEHNR and CDR2 FQNEAQ (reference sequence). The CDR3 loop is CASSSSGGNYNEQFF. CDR3 nucleotides: TGTGCCAGCAGCTCGAGCGGGGGGAACTACAATGAGCAGTTCTTC. Full variable domain (outside the CDR3, taken from reference TRBV7-9 and TRBJ2-1): DTGVSQNPRHKITKRGQNVTFRCDPISEHNRLYWYRQTLGQGPEFLTYFQNEAQLEKSRLLSDRFSAERPKGSFSTLEIQRTEQGDSAMYLCASSSSGGNYNEQFFGPGTRLTVL.

CDR3 loop: CASSPHLSRGSGQETQYF. The DNA for the CDR3 is TGCGCCAGCAGCCCCCACCTAAGCCGGGGCTCAGGGCAAGAGACCCAGTACTTC. The J gene is TRBJ2-5, the V gene TRBV4-3; perhaps D is TRBD1 or TRBD2 (5 bases each). CDR3 length: 18 amino acids. V lost 4 bases to trimming and J lost 2 bases, with 23 bases between them. Germline CDR1 LGHNA, CDR2 YSLEER.

V is TRBV30 and J is TRBJ1-2; D possibly corresponds to TRBD1 (6 bases). V lost 0 bases and J lost 7, with 15 bases in between. This CDR3 is built from 14 residues. Germline V lookup: CDR1 GTSNPN, CDR2 SVGIG (reference sequence). As DNA, the CDR3 is TGTGCCTGGAGTGTTTCCAGGGGTTCCGGTGGCTACACCTTC. Protein sequence: CAWSVSRGSGGYTF.